The rows below give T cell receptor beta chains drawn from one sample of a study of monozygotic twins with inflammatory bowel disease. From the 5' RACE reads, TCRdb lists one entry per CDR3 protein and no DNA. Recorded for this sample: under 350,000 distinct CDR3 sequences. Sequenced material: blood. These receptors were taken from a human donor with ulcerative colitis or Crohn's disease, or a healthy co-twin of an affected twin (not recorded which). CDR3s include the opening cysteine and the closing phenylalanine or tryptophan.

TRBV6-2/TRBV6-3	TRBJ2-1	CATFATSGSRYNEQFF
TRBV28	TRBJ2-1	CASSLRRHSYNEQFF
TRBV5-1	TRBJ1-2	CASRREGGYTF
TRBV11-2	TRBJ2-2	CASSLDRHTGELFF
TRBV7-2	TRBJ2-7	CASSLYRGSYEQYF
TRBV7-8	TRBJ2-3	CASSFRPLGGTSTDTQYF
TRBV20-1	TRBJ2-1	CSAELAELPYNEQFF
TRBV5-1	TRBJ2-2	CASSLDRQGDTGELFF
TRBV30	TRBJ2-5	CAWSVNVWTSQETQYF
TRBV10-3	TRBJ2-7	CAISESSGSGYGEQYF
TRBV29-1	TRBJ1-4	CSVDGEGATNEKLFF
TRBV7-3	TRBJ1-1	CASSSPGQGTEAFF
TRBV18	TRBJ2-1	CASSLKPGTTGREQFF
TRBV6-1	TRBJ2-4	CASSPRTGGNFGNIQYF
TRBV11-2	TRBJ1-2	CASSLEPGTAQGSFTF
TRBV29-1	TRBJ2-7	CSVEERGASSYEQYF
TRBV5-1	TRBJ1-1	CASSRAMNTEAFF
TRBV5-1	TRBJ2-4	CASSVQGSSAKNIQYF
TRBV4-3	TRBJ1-1	CASSQEGGKAFF
TRBV5-5	TRBJ1-2	CASTNSGVIYGYTF
TRBV20-1	TRBJ2-7	CSARDLVSSYEQYF
TRBV4-2	TRBJ2-7	CASSREGATSGFYEQYF
TRBV6-5	TRBJ2-1	CASSYLGGGRTSANEQFF
TRBV6-1	TRBJ2-1	CASSPTSGINNEQFF
TRBV5-1	TRBJ2-3	CASSPGGLAGGTTDTQYF
TRBV13	TRBJ1-2	CASSKARDRGLLIYGYTF
TRBV18	TRBJ1-1	CASSPGPNTEAFF
TRBV7-2	TRBJ1-1	CASRGTRLNTEAFF
TRBV5-1	TRBJ2-2	CASSLDGNTGELFF
TRBV7-7	TRBJ2-1	CASSLGEGQGGRDEQFF
TRBV7-3	TRBJ1-2	CASSLTPQGYGYTF
TRBV30	TRBJ1-2	CAWSVLGFSNYGYTF
TRBV12-3/TRBV12-4	TRBJ2-3	CASSLEGRSTDTQYF
TRBV29-1	TRBJ2-3	CSPATVDTQYF
TRBV6-2/TRBV6-3	TRBJ2-1	CASSKGPSHNEQFF
TRBV12-3/TRBV12-4	TRBJ2-5	CASSPRAGGWETQYF
TRBV3-1	TRBJ2-7	CASSQVRNEQYF
TRBV28	TRBJ2-7	CASRLLGAPYEQYF
TRBV7-2	TRBJ1-6	CASSFEAGPLHF
TRBV3-1	TRBJ1-2	CASRQGQYGYTF
TRBV7-6	TRBJ2-3	CASSGRADTQYF
TRBV3-1	TRBJ2-7	CASSQRRDTGYEQYF
TRBV19	TRBJ1-5	CASRVGRLINQPQHF
TRBV5-1	TRBJ2-1	CASRFGGGSSYNEQFF
TRBV20-1	TRBJ2-7	CSASDGWEQYF
TRBV5-1	TRBJ1-3	CASSLGSDSGNTIYF
TRBV12-3/TRBV12-4	TRBJ1-1	CASREAGSGNTEAFF
TRBV2	TRBJ1-2	CASSEGYRGSSGYTF
TRBV27	TRBJ2-1	CASRGRNEQFF
TRBV3-1	TRBJ2-7	CASSQLPGFRYEQYF
TRBV7-9	TRBJ2-7	CASSPGLLTYEQYF
TRBV5-5	TRBJ2-5	CASSLAGGARETQYF
TRBV29-1	TRBJ1-6	CSAALSGGDSPLHF
TRBV5-6	TRBJ2-5	CASSLELAGGLETQYF
TRBV29-1	TRBJ2-3	CSVEKAGEDTQYF
TRBV18	TRBJ1-5	CASSSEQGGAGQPQHF
TRBV6-2/TRBV6-3	TRBJ2-1	CASSYPSTSGRSYNEQFF